Described below is a single TCR beta chain sequence and its context. The antigen remains undetermined. These data belong to a study of T cells in Graves' hyperthyroidism and ophthalmopathy. Calling Graves' hyperthyroidism stable meant ophthalmopathy did not progress within 18 months. Diagnostic decisions used clinical symptoms, serum thyroxine and TRAb, thyroid ultrasound and orbital computed tomography. The authors obtained PBMCs from 10 ml of fresh peripheral blood. From RNA transcripts, TCR beta CDR3 regions were amplified. TCR CDR3 regions were first amplified by RT-PCR with HTBI primers. TCRdb itself ran the multiplex PCR reads through MiXCR, one entry per CDR3 protein. Here the sample spans around 520,000 distinct CDR3 sequences, about an eighth being singletons. General study results and limits: The authors' 13 V-J model separated ophthalmopathy from stable hyperthyroidism.

V lost 6 bases, J lost 0 bases, and 16 bases lay in between. Germline V gives CDR1 MNHNS, CDR2 SASEGT. This CDR3 is built from 16 residues. The source of this sequence is a woman in her late teens or twenties with Graves' hyperthyroidism. The chain carries TRBV6-1 and TRBJ2-3; possibly TRBD2 for D (6 bases). The sequencing sample was made of blood. The CDR3 reads CASSDSSVTSTDTQYF. In DNA, the CDR3 is TGTGCCAGCAGCGACTCTAGCGTTACTAGCACAGATACGCAGTATTTT.